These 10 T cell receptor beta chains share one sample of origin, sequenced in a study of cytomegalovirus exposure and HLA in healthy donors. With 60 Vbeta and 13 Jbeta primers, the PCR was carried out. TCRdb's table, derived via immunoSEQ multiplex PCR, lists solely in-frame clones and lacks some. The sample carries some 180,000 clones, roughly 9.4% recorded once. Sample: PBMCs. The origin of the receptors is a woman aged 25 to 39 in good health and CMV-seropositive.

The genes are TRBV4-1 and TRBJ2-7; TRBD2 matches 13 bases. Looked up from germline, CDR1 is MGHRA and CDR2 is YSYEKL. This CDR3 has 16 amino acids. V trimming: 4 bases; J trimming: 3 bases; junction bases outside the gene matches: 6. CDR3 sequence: CASSPWRTSGSYEQYF. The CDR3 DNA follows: TGCGCCAGCAGCCCTTGGCGGACTAGCGGGAGCTACGAGCAGTACTTC.

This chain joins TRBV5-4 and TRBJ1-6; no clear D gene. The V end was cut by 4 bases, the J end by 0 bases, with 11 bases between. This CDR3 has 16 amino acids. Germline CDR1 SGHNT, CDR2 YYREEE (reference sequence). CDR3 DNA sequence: TGTGCCAGCAGCCCCCAAGCGAGCTCCTATAATTCACCCCTCCACTTT. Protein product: CASSPQASSYNSPLHF.

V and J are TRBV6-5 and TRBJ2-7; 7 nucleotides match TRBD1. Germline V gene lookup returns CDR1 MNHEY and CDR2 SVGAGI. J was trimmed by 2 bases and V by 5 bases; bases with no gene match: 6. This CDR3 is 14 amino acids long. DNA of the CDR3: TGTGCCAGCAGTAGCGACAGGGCCCCCTACGAGCAGTACTTC. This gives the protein CASSSDRAPYEQYF.

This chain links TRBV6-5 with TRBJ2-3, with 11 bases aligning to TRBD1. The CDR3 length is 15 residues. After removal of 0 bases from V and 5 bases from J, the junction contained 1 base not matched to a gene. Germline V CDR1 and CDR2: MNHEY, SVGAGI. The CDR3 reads CASSYSGTGGDTQYF. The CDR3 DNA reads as TGTGCCAGCAGTTACTCCGGGACAGGGGGAGATACGCAGTATTTT.

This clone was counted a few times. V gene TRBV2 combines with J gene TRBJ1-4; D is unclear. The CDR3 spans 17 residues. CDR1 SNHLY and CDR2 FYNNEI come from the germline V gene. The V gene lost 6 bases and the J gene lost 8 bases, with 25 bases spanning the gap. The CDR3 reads CASRRVGSGEVGEKLFF. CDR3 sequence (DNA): TGTGCCAGCAGGAGGGTGGGATCCGGAGAAGTTGGGGAAAAACTGTTTTTT.

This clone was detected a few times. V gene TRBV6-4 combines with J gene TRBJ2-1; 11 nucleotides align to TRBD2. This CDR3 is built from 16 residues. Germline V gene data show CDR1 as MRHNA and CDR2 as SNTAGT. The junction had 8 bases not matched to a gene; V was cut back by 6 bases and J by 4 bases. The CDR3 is CASSELSGRGYNEQFF. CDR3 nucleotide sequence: TGTGCCAGCAGCGAACTTAGCGGGAGGGGATACAATGAGCAGTTCTTC.

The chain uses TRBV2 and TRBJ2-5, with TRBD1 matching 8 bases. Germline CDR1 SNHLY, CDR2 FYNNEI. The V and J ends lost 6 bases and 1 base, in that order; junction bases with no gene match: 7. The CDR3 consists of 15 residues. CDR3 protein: CASREQTGAQETQYF. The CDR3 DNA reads TGTGCCAGCAGGGAACAGACAGGGGCCCAAGAGACCCAGTACTTC. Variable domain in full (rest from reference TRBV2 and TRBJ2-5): EPEVTQTPSHQVTQMGQEVILRCVPISNHLYFYWYRQILGQKVEFLVSFYNNEISEKSEIFDDQFSVERPDGSNFTLKIRSTKLEDSAMYFCASREQTGAQETQYFGPGTRLLVL.

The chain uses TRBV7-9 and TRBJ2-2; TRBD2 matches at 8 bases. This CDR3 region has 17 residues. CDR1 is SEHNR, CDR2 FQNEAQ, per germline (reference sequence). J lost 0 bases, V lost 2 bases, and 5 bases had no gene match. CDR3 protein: CASSLPSGSANTGELFF. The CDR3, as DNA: TGTGCCAGCAGCTTACCTAGCGGGTCCGCGAACACCGGGGAGCTGTTTTTT.

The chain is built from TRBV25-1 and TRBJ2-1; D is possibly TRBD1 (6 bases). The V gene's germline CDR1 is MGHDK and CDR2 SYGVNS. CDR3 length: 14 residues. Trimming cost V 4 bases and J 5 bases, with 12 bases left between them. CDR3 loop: CASSALDRDNEQFF. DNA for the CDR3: TGTGCCAGCAGTGCCCTGGACAGAGACAATGAGCAGTTCTTC.

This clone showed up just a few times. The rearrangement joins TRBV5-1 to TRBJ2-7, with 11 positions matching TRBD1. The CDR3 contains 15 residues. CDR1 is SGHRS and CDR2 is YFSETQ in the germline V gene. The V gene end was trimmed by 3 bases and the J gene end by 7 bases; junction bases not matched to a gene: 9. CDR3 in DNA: TGCGCCAGCAGCTACACCGGACAGGGGGCTGGGGAGCAGTACTTC. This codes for CASSYTGQGAGEQYF.